Included here is one T cell receptor beta chain sequence, with context. TCRdb's table, derived via immunoSEQ multiplex PCR, lists solely in-frame clones and lacks some. The data contain around 190,000 clones, roughly four fifths of them singletons. In Seattle, patients joined the study during active infection and were tracked longitudinally. This CDR3 region has 14 residues. The germline gives CDR1 SGDLS, CDR2 YYNGEE. V was shortened by 3 bases and J by 1 base, with 10 bases between the two germline ends. The sample originates from a study of blood T cell repertoires in COVID-19. The sequence came from a woman in her 70s with COVID-19, enrolled during active disease. Sequencing input: peripheral blood. The chain combines TRBV9 with TRBJ1-1; D not resolved. DNA of the CDR3: TGTGCCAGCAGCGCTCAGTTACGGAACACTGAAGCTTTCTTT. Translation gives CASSAQLRNTEAFF.